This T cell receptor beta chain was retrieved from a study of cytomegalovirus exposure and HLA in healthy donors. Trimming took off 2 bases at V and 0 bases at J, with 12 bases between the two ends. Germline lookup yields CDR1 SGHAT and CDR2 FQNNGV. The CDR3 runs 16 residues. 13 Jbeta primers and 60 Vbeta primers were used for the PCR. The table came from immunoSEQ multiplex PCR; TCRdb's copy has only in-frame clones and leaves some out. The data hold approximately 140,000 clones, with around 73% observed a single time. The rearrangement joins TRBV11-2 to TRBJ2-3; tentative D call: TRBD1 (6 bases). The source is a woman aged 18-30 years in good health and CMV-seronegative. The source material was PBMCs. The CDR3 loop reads CASSLHQGISTDTQYF. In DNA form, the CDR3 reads TGTGCCAGCAGCTTACATCAGGGGATTAGCACAGATACGCAGTATTTT. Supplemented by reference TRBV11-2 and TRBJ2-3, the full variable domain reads EAGVAQSPRYKIIEKRQSVAFWCNPISGHATLYWYQQILGQGPKLLIQFQNNGVVDDSQLPKDRFSAERLKGVDSTLKIQPAKLEDSAVYLCASSLHQGISTDTQYFGPGTRLTVL.